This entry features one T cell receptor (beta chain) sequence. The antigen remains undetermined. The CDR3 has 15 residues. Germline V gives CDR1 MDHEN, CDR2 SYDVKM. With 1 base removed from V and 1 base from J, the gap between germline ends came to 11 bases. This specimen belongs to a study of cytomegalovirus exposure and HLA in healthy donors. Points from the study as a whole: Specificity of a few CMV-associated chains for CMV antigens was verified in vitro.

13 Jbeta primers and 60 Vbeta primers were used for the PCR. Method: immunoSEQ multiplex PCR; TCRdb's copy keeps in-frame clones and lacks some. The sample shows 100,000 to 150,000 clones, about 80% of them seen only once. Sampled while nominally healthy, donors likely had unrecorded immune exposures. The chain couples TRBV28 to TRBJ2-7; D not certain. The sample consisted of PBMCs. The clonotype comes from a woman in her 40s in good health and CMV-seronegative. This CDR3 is CASSLYPALSYEQYF. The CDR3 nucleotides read TGTGCCAGCAGTTTATATCCCGCACTTTCCTACGAGCAGTACTTC.